Listed here are 6 T cell receptor beta chains from one sample, sequenced in a study of CD4+ T cells in melanoma. Here immunoSEQ multiplex PCR was the method, and the copy in TCRdb shows in-frame clones only, minus some. Of approximately 10,000 clones listed, roughly 63% were seen once; the top ten hold around 17%. Sequencing was carried out using cells from a culture (not recorded whether cultured in vitro). All receptors derive from a human donor with melanoma.

The V and J genes are TRBV7-9 and TRBJ1-1; D may be TRBD1 (5 bases). Germline V gene sequence: CDR1 SEHNR, CDR2 FQNEAQ (reference sequence). CDR3 length equals 15 residues. The germline V and J ends were trimmed by 8 bases and 8 bases, with 24 bases remaining between them. CDR3 protein: CASGGGRPIVGEAFF. The CDR3 DNA reads as TGTGCCAGCGGGGGAGGGCGCCCTATTGTGGGGGAAGCTTTCTTT.

J is TRBJ1-5 and V is TRBV19; D ambiguous. CDR1 is LNHDA and CDR2 is SQIVND in the germline V gene (reference sequence). The CDR3 consists of 17 residues. V shed 2 bases and J shed 0 bases, with 14 bases lying between them. CDR3 in DNA: TGTGCCAGTAGTATATCTGGGCAGTCTTATAGCAATCAGCCCCAGCATTTT. Translated: CASSISGQSYSNQPQHF.

This chain links TRBV6-1 with TRBJ1-6; D not certain. The length of the CDR3 is 16 residues. CDR1 and CDR2 (germline): MNHNS, SASEGT. Between the trimmed V and J ends, which lost 2 bases and 7 bases, there was a span of 15 bases. The CDR3 protein is CASSELAGRINSPLHF. The CDR3 DNA follows: TGTGCCAGCAGTGAATTAGCAGGACGCATAAATTCACCCCTCCACTTT.

The rearrangement links TRBV6-5 to TRBJ2-7, with D possibly being TRBD1 (6 bases). CDR1 and CDR2 (germline): MNHEY, SVGAGI. V lost 7 bases and J lost 0, with 13 bases in between. The CDR3 is 14 residues long. The CDR3, as DNA: TGTGCCAGCAATGACAGGCAAAGCTCCTACGAGCAGTACTTC. Encoded protein: CASNDRQSSYEQYF.

The rearrangement uses TRBV29-1 and TRBJ2-3; tentative D call: TRBD2 (5 bases). The CDR3 runs 12 residues. Germline values: CDR1 SQVTM, CDR2 ANQGSEA. The CDR3 loop is CSERTYTDTQYF. CDR3 coding DNA: TGCAGTGAGAGGACTTACACAGATACGCAGTATTTT.

The chain carries TRBV21-1 and TRBJ2-3; the table calls TRBD1, which could not be checked here. TRBV21-1 is shown as a pseudogene. This CDR3 comprises 17 residues. The CDR3 DNA reads as TGTGCCAGCAGCAACGAAAGCAAAGTACAGGGTATAGATACGCAGTATTTT. It yields the protein CASSNESKVQGIDTQYF.